The 10 T cell receptor beta chains below all came from one sample that was sequenced in a study of control samples from healthy donors and cancer patients. Method: immunoSEQ multiplex PCR; TCRdb's copy keeps in-frame clones and lacks some. The sample yields roughly 150,000 clones, 80% to 95% seen once. The sequenced sample was blood. The receptors here all came from a young man in good health.

The chain recombines TRBV9 with TRBJ2-3, with TRBD2 matching over 7 bases. V lost 1 base to trimming and J lost 0 bases; unmatched junction nucleotides: 5. CDR3 length equals 16 residues. CDR1 and CDR2 (germline): SGDLS, YYNGEE. The CDR3 loop is CASSVYLAESTDTQYF. CDR3 nucleotides: TGTGCCAGCAGCGTATATCTAGCGGAGAGCACAGATACGCAGTATTTT.

The chain employs TRBV2 and TRBJ2-2, with 8 bases aligning to TRBD2. Germline V gives CDR1 SNHLY, CDR2 FYNNEI. This CDR3 comprises 15 residues. V was pared by 1 base and J by 4 bases, with 2 bases of the junction left unmatched. DNA for the CDR3: TGTGCCAGCAGTGAAGAGAGCGGGGGCACCGGGGAGCTGTTTTTT. Amino acid sequence: CASSEESGGTGELFF.

In its sample, this clone was seen once. The chain employs TRBV7-8 and TRBJ2-1; tentatively, D is TRBD1 or TRBD2 (5 bases each). Germline values: CDR1 SGHVS, CDR2 FQNEAQ. The CDR3 is 15 amino acids. Trimming took 4 bases from V and 8 from J, leaving 18 bases between them. The CDR3 loop reads CASSSIPGALDEQFF. The CDR3 nucleotides read TGTGCCAGCAGCTCGATACCCGGGGCCCTCGATGAGCAGTTCTTC.

This chain connects TRBV30 to TRBJ2-3, with TRBD2 as a possible D gene (7 bases). Trimming shortened V by 1 base and J by 0 bases, and 17 bases separated the two germline ends. Germline assignment: CDR1 GTSNPN and CDR2 SVGIG (reference sequence). The CDR3 sequence is 17 residues long. The CDR3 region is CAWSALIRGGSTDTQYF. CDR3 in DNA: TGTGCCTGGAGTGCCCTCATAAGGGGGGGGAGCACAGATACGCAGTATTTT.

The chain combines TRBV10-1 with TRBJ1-1; TRBD1 matches at 7 bases. V trimming: 6 bases; J trimming: 1 base; junction bases outside the gene matches: 8. Germline lookup yields CDR1 WNHNN and CDR2 SYGVQD (reference sequence). The CDR3 runs to 15 residues. The CDR3 DNA is TGCGCCAGCAGGAGAACCGGGACAGCGAACACTGAAGCTTTCTTT. This encodes CASRRTGTANTEAFF.

CDR3 sequence (DNA): TGTGCCAGCAGCTCGGGGCGAGGGGGGACCCAGTACTTC. Its protein product is CASSSGRGGTQYF. The gene calls are TRBV13 and TRBJ2-5; tentative D call: TRBD1 (6 bases). This CDR3 is built from 13 residues. From germline, CDR1 is PRHDT and CDR2 FYEKMQ (reference sequence). V was shortened by 4 bases and J by 7 bases, with 13 bases between the two germline ends.

The chain couples TRBV25-1 to TRBJ1-3; D remains ambiguous. V dropped 5 bases and J dropped 0 bases, with 11 bases sitting between them. The germline V gene has CDR1 MGHDK and CDR2 SYGVNS. CDR3 length: 15 amino acids. The CDR3 loop reads CASSPPGFSGNTIYF. The DNA for the CDR3 is TGTGCCAGCAGTCCCCCGGGGTTCTCTGGAAACACCATATATTTT.

The chain carries TRBV7-9 and TRBJ1-6, with no clear D. CDR1 is SEHNR, CDR2 FQNEAQ, per germline (reference sequence). The CDR3 extends over 14 amino acids. V was cut by 2 bases and J by 6 bases, with 8 bases left in between. The CDR3 loop reads CASSLSGFNSPLHF. The CDR3 DNA follows: TGTGCCAGCAGCTTATCCGGTTTTAATTCACCCCTCCACTTT.

V usage is TRBV7-2 and J usage is TRBJ2-7; the match to TRBD1 covers 9 bases. V shed 5 bases, J shed 5 bases, and the junction held 7 bases outside the gene matches. CDR3 length: 14 amino acids. Looked up from germline, CDR1 is SGHTA and CDR2 is FQGNSA. The CDR3 sequence: CASSTRTGAHEQYF. The CDR3 DNA reads TGTGCCAGCAGCACCCGGACAGGGGCCCACGAGCAGTACTTC.

The J gene is TRBJ2-3, the V gene TRBV4-1; 7 bases map to TRBD2. This CDR3 contains 15 residues. V lost 4 bases and J lost 6; bases outside the gene matches: 10. From germline, CDR1 is MGHRA and CDR2 YSYEKL. The CDR3, as DNA: TGCGCCAGCAGCCTCAGGGAGGGAGGCGCGGATACGCAGTATTTT. Translation: CASSLREGGADTQYF.